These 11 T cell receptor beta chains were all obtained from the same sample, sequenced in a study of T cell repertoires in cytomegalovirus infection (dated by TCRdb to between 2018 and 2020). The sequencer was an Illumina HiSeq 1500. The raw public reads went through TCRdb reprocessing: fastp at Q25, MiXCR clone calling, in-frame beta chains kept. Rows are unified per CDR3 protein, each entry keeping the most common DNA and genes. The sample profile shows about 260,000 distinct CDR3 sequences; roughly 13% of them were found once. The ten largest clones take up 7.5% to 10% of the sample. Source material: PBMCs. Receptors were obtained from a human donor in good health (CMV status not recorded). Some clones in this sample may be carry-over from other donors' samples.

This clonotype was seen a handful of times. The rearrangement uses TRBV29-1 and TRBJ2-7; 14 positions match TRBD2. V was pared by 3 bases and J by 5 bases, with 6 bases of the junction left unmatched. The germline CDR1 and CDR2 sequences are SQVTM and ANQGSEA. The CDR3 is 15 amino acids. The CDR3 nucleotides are TGCAGCGTTGAGAGGGGGACTAGCGGGAGAAACGAGCAGTACTTC. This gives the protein CSVERGTSGRNEQYF.

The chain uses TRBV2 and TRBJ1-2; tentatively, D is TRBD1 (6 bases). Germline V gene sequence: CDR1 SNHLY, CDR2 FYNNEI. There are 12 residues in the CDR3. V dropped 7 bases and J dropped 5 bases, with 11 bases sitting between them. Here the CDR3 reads CASTGQIYGYTF. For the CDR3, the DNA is TGTGCCAGCACGGGACAAATTTATGGCTACACCTTC. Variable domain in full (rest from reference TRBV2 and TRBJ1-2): EPEVTQTPSHQVTQMGQEVILRCVPISNHLYFYWYRQILGQKVEFLVSFYNNEISEKSEIFDDQFSVERPDGSNFTLKIRSTKLEDSAMYFCASTGQIYGYTFGSGTRLTVV.

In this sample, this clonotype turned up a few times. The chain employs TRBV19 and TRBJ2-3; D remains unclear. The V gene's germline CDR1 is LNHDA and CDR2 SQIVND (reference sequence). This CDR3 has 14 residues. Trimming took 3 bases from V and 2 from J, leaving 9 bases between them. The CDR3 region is CASSIVGSTDTQYF. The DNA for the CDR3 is TGTGCCAGTAGTATCGTGGGGTCCACAGATACGCAGTATTTT.

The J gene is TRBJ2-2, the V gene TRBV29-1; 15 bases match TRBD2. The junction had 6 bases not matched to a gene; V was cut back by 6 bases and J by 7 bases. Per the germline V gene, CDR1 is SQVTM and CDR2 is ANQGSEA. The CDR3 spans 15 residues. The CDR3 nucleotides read TGCAGCGTGGAAAGGACTAGCGGGGGGGACGGGGAGCTGTTTTTT. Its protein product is CSVERTSGGDGELFF.

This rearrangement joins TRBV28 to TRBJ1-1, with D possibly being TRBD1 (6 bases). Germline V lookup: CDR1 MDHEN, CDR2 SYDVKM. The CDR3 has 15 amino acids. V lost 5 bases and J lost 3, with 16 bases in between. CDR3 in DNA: TGTGCCAGCAGTAATCCCGACAGGATTGACACTGAAGCTTTCTTT. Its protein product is CASSNPDRIDTEAFF.

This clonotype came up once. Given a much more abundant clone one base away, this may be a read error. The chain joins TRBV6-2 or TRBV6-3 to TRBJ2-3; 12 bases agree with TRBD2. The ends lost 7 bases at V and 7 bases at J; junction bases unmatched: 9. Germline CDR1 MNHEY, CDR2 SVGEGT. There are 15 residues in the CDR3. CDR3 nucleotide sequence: TGTGCCAGCAAGCCTAGCGGGAGGGCCTCGTATACGCAGTATTTT. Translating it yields CASKPSGRASYTQYF.

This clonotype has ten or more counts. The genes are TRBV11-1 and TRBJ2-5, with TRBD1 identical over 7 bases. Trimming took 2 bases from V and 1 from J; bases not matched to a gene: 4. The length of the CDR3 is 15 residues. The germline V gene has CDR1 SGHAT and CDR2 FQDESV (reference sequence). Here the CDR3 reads CASSLPWDSQETQYF. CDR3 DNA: TGTGCCAGCAGCTTACCATGGGACAGCCAAGAGACCCAGTACTTC.

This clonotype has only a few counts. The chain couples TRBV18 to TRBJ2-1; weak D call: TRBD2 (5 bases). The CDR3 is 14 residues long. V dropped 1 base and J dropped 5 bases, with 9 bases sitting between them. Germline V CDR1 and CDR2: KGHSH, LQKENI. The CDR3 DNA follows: TGTGCCAGCTCACCACGGACTGGGGACAATGAGCAGTTCTTC. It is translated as CASSPRTGDNEQFF.

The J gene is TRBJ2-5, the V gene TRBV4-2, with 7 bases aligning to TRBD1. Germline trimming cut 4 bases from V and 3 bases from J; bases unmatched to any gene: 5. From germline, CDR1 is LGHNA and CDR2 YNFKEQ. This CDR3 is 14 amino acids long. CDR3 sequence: CASSRTGTEETQYF. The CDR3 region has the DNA TGTGCCAGCAGCCGAACCGGGACAGAAGAGACCCAGTACTTC.

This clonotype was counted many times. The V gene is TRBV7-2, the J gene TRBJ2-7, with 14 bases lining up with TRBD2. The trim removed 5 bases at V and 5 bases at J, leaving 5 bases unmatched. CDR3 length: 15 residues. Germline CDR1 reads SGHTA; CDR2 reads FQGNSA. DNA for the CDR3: TGTGCCAGCAGCGGGACTAGCGGGGGCAGGGACGAGCAGTACTTC. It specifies CASSGTSGGRDEQYF.

The CDR3 nucleotides read TGTGCCATCAGTGTATCCGGTGATACGCAGTATTTT. Its protein product is CAISVSGDTQYF. The chain uses TRBV10-3 and TRBJ2-3; D ambiguous. The CDR3 covers 12 residues. Germline V gene lookup returns CDR1 ENHRY and CDR2 SYGVKD. The V end was cut by 4 bases, the J end by 6 bases, with 8 bases between.